A single sample gave rise to the 9 T cell receptor beta chains below, sequenced in a study of PD-1 blockade in mismatch repair-deficient tumors. Measured with immunoSEQ multiplex PCR; TCRdb has only the in-frame clones, and not every one. The table has approximately 100,000 clones, 82% seen once. The sample consisted of peripheral blood, taken roughly 35 weeks after starting pembrolizumab. The receptors were gathered from an adult with mismatch repair-deficient cancer.

The J gene is TRBJ2-1, the V gene TRBV7-3; 7 nucleotides align to TRBD2. Unmatched junction bases numbered 2, after V lost 3 bases and J lost 6 bases. The CDR3 sequence is 13 residues long. Germline V lookup: CDR1 SGHTA, CDR2 FQGTGA. CDR3 amino acids: CASSFAGVNEQFF. The CDR3 DNA reads TGTGCCAGCAGCTTTGCGGGGGTCAATGAGCAGTTCTTC.

The genes are TRBV5-1 and TRBJ2-7; 12 bases match TRBD1. CDR3 length: 17 amino acids. Germline CDR1 is SGHRS and CDR2 is YFSETQ. V was pared by 4 bases and J by 7 bases, with 15 bases of the junction left unmatched. The CDR3 reads CASSLRDRGLNLWEQYF. In DNA, the CDR3 is TGCGCCAGCAGCCTCCGGGACAGGGGGCTTAACTTGTGGGAGCAGTACTTC.

The chain combines TRBV7-3 with TRBJ2-3; 8 bases match TRBD1. The trim removed 3 bases at V and 0 bases at J, leaving 5 bases unmatched. The CDR3 length is 16 residues. The germline V gene has CDR1 SGHTA and CDR2 FQGTGA. The CDR3 spells CASSLQGARSTDTQYF. The CDR3 DNA reads TGTGCCAGCAGCTTGCAGGGGGCCAGGAGCACAGATACGCAGTATTTT.

This chain connects TRBV13 to TRBJ1-2; D is ambiguous. CDR3 length equals 12 residues. The germline V gene encodes CDR1 PRHDT and CDR2 FYEKMQ (reference sequence). The germline V and J ends were trimmed by 5 bases and 2 bases, with 6 bases remaining between them. CDR3 protein: CASSAGNYGYTF. The CDR3 nucleotides read TGTGCCAGCAGCGCGGGGAACTATGGCTACACCTTC. Using reference TRBV13 and TRBJ1-2 for the parts outside the CDR3, the full variable domain is AAGVIQSPRHLIKEKRETATLKCYPIPRHDTVYWYQQGPGQDPQFLISFYEKMQSDKGSIPDRFSAQQFSDYHSELNMSSLELGDSALYFCASSAGNYGYTFGSGTRLTVV.

The genes are TRBV27 and TRBJ2-2; TRBD1 is a possible D gene (5 bases). V was pared by 8 bases and J by 0 bases, with 10 bases between. The CDR3 is made up of 14 amino acids. CDR1 is MNHEY, CDR2 SMNVEV, per germline (reference sequence). This chain's CDR3 is CASSTVPNTGELFF. In DNA form, the CDR3 reads TGTGCCAGCTCGACAGTCCCGAACACCGGGGAGCTGTTTTTT.

The J gene is TRBJ2-7, the V gene TRBV6-6, with D perhaps matching TRBD1 or TRBD2 (5 bases each). The V gene's germline CDR1 is MNHNY and CDR2 SVGAGI (reference sequence). The length of the CDR3 is 13 residues. The V gene lost 6 bases and the J gene lost 4 bases, with 13 bases spanning the gap. CDR3 amino acids: CASRPWGSYEQYF. DNA of the CDR3: TGTGCCAGCAGGCCCTGGGGGTCGTACGAGCAGTACTTC.

There are a few counts of this clone. This chain uses TRBV7-9 with TRBJ2-2; 10 nucleotides match TRBD2. The germline V gene encodes CDR1 SEHNR and CDR2 FQNEAQ (reference sequence). J lost 4 bases, V lost 6 bases, and 5 bases had no gene match. The CDR3 is made up of 15 amino acids. This CDR3 is CASSGGLARTGELFF. The DNA of the CDR3 is TGTGCCAGCAGTGGGGGACTAGCGCGCACCGGGGAGCTGTTTTTT.

The chain employs TRBV7-2 and TRBJ2-1, with 9 bases that match TRBD2. The germline V gene has CDR1 SGHTA and CDR2 FQGNSA. There are 15 residues in the CDR3. With V trimmed by 4 bases and J by 4 bases, 5 bases remained unmatched. CDR3 in amino acids: CASSYSGSSYNEQFF. The CDR3 DNA is TGTGCCAGCAGCTATAGCGGGAGTTCTTACAATGAGCAGTTCTTC.

The CDR3 sequence is CASSGGQGNADTQYF. In nucleotides, the CDR3 is TGTGCCAGCAGTGGGGGACAGGGGAATGCAGATACGCAGTATTTT. The rearrangement uses TRBV27 and TRBJ2-3, with 10 positions matching TRBD1. This CDR3 has 15 residues. The V gene end was trimmed by 5 bases and the J gene end by 4 bases; junction bases not matched to a gene: 6. Germline CDR1 and CDR2: MNHEY and SMNVEV (reference sequence).